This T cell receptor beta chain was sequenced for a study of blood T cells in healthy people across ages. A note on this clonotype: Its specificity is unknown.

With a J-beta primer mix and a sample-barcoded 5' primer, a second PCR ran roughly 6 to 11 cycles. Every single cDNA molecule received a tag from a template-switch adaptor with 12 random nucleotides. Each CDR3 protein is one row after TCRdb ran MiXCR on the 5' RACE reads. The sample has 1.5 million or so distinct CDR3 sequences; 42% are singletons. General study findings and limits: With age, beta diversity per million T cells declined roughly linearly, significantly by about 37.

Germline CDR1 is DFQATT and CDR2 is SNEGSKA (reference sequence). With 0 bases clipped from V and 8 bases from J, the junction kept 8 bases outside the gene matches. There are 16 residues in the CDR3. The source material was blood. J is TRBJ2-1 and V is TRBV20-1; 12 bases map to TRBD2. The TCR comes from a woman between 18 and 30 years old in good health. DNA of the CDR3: TGCAGTGCTAGAGATCTAGCGGGGGGGCAAAACCATGAGCAGTTCTTC. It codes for CSARDLAGGQNHEQFF.